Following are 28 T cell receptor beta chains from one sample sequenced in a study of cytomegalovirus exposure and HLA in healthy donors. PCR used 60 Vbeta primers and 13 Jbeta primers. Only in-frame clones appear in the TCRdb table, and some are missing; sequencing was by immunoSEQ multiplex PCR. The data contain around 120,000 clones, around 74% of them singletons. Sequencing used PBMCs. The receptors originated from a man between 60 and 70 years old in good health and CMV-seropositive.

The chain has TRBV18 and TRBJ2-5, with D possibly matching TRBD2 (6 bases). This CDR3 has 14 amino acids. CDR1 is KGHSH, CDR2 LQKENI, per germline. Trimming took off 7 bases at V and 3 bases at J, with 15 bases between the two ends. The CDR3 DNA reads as TGTGCCAGCTACGAATCCCGGGGGAAAGAGACCCAGTACTTC. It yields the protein CASYESRGKETQYF.

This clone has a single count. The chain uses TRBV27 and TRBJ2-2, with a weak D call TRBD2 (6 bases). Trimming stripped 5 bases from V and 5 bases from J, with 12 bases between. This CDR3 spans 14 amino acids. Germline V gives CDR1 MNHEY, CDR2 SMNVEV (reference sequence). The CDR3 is CASSPSLATGELFF. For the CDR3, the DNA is TGTGCCAGCAGTCCTTCTCTAGCGACCGGGGAGCTGTTTTTT.

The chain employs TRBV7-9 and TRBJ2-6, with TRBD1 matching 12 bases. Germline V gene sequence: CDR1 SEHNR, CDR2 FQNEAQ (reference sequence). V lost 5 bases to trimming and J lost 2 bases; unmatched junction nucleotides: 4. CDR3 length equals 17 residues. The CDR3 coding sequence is TGTGCCAGCAGCCGGGACAGGGGGCTGACTGGGGCCAACGTCCTGACTTTC. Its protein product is CASSRDRGLTGANVLTF.

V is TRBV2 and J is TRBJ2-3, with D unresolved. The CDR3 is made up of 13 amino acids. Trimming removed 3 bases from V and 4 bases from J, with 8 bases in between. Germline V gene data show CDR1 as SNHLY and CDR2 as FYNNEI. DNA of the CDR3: TGTGCCAGCAGTGAGGGCCCCCCAGATACGCAGTATTTT. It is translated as CASSEGPPDTQYF.

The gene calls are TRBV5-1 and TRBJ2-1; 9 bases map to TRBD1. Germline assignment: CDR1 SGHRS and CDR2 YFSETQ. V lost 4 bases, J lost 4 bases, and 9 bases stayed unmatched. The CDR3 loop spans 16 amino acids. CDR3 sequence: CASSATGGLSYNEQFF. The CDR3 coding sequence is TGCGCCAGCAGCGCAACAGGGGGCTTGTCGTACAATGAGCAGTTCTTC.

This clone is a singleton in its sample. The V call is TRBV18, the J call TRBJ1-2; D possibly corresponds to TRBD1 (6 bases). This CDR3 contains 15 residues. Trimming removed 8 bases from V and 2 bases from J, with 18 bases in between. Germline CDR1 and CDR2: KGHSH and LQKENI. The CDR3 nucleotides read TGTGCCAGCCTCCAGGGGCTGGACCTCAACTATGGCTACACCTTC. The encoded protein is CASLQGLDLNYGYTF.

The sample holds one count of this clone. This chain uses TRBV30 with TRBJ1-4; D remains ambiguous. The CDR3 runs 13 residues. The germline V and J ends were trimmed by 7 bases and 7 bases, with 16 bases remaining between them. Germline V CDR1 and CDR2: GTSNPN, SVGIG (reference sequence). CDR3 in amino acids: CASTGEVGEKLFF. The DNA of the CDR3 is TGTGCCTCTACGGGAGAAGTGGGTGAAAAACTGTTTTTT.

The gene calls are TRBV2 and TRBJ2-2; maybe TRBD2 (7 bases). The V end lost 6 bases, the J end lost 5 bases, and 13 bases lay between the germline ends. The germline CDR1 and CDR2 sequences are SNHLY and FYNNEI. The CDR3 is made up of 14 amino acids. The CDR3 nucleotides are TGTGCCAGCAGGGGGAGGGGGGATACCGGGGAGCTGTTTTTT. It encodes CASRGRGDTGELFF.

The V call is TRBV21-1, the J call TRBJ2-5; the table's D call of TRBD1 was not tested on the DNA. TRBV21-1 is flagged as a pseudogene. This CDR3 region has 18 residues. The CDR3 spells CASSTGDSEGDYQETQYF. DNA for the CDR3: TGTGCCAGCAGCACAGGGGACAGCGAGGGAGATTACCAAGAGACCCAGTACTTC.

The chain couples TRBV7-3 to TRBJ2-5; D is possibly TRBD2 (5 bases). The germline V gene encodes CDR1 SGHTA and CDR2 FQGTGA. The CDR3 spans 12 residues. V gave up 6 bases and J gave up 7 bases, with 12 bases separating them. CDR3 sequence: CASRKRGGTQYF. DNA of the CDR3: TGTGCCAGCAGAAAGAGAGGAGGGACCCAGTACTTC.

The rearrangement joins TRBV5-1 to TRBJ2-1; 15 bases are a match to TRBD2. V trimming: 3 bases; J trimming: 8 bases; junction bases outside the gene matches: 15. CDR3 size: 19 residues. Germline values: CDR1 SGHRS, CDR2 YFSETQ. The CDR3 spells CASSSKPPGLAGGGDEQFF. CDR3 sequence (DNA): TGCGCCAGCAGCTCTAAGCCCCCGGGACTAGCGGGAGGTGGGGATGAGCAGTTCTTC.

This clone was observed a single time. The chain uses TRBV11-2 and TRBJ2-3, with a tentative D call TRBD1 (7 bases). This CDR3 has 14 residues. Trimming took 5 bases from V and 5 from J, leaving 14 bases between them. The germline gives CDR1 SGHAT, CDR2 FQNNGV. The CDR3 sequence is CASSPAQGGDTQYF. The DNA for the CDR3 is TGTGCCAGCAGCCCCGCGCAGGGGGGAGATACGCAGTATTTT.

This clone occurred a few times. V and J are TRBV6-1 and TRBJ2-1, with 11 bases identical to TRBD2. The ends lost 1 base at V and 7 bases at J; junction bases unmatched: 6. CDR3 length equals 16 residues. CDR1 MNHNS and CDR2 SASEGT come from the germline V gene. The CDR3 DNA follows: TGTGCCAGCAGTGAAGTAGCGGGAGGGGGCTGGAATGAGCAGTTCTTC. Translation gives CASSEVAGGGWNEQFF.

This CDR3 is CASSLPGKYSPLHF. The DNA of the CDR3 is TGCGCCAGCAGTCTTCCAGGGAAGTATTCACCCCTCCACTTT. The chain couples TRBV23-1 to TRBJ1-6; perhaps TRBD1 as D (5 bases). TRBV23-1 is treated as an ORF (open reading frame) with a function not yet certain. Trimming removed 4 bases at V and 8 bases at J, with 12 bases between. The CDR3 extends over 14 amino acids.

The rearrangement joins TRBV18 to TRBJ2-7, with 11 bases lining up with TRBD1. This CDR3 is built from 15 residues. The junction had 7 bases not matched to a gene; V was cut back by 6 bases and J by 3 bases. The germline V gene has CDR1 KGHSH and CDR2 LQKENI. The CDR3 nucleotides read TGTGCCAGCTCGGTGGGACAGGGGGGATACTACGAGCAGTACTTC. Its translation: CASSVGQGGYYEQYF.

The CDR3 bases are TGCGCCAGCAGCCCAGGGATTGGGGGGTCCAACTATGGCTACACCTTC. Protein: CASSPGIGGSNYGYTF. The V and J genes are TRBV4-1 and TRBJ1-2; TRBD1 might be the D (5 bases). Germline V lookup: CDR1 MGHRA, CDR2 YSYEKL. With 4 bases removed from V and 2 bases from J, the gap between germline ends came to 17 bases. The CDR3 consists of 16 residues.

The CDR3 DNA reads as TGTGCCAGCAGCTTAGTCCGGGCTAGCGGTCAAGTGGAGCAGTACTTC. It is translated as CASSLVRASGQVEQYF. This chain links TRBV7-9 with TRBJ2-7; 7 bases are a match to TRBD2. The CDR3 totals 16 residues. The V gene's germline CDR1 is SEHNR and CDR2 FQNEAQ (reference sequence). Trimming cost V 1 base and J 7 bases; bases outside gene matches: 13. The whole variable domain, remainder taken from reference TRBV7-9 and TRBJ2-7, is DTGVSQNPRHKITKRGQNVTFRCDPISEHNRLYWYRQTLGQGPEFLTYFQNEAQLEKSRLLSDRFSAERPKGSFSTLEIQRTEQGDSAMYLCASSLVRASGQVEQYFGPGTRLTVT.

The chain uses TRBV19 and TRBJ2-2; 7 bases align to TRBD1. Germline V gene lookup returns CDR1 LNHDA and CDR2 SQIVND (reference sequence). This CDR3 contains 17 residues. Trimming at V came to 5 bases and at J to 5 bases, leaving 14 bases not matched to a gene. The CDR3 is CASSLLRTGKGTGELFF. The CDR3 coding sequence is TGTGCCAGTAGTCTCCTGAGGACAGGAAAAGGGACCGGGGAGCTGTTTTTT.

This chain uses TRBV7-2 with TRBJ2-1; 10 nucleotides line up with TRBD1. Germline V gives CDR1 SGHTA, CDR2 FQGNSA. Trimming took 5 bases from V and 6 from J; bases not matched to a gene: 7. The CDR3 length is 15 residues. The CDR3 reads CASSLRDRGGNEQFF. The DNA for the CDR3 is TGTGCCAGCAGCCTCCGGGACAGGGGTGGCAATGAGCAGTTCTTC.

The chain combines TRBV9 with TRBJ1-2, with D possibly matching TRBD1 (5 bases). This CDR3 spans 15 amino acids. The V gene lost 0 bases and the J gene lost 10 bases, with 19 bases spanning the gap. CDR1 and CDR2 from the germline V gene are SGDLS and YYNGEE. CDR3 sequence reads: CASSVVRTPIDFYTF. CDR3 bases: TGTGCCAGCAGCGTAGTCAGGACACCCATAGATTTCTACACCTTC.

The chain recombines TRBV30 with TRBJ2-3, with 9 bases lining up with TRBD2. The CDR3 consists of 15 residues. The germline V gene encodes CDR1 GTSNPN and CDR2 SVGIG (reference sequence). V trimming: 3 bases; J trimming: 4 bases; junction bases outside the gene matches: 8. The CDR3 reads CAWSWRGRAADTQYF. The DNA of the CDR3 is TGTGCCTGGAGCTGGCGCGGGAGGGCGGCAGATACGCAGTATTTT. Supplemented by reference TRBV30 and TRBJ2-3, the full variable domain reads SQTIHQWPATLVQPVGSPLSLECTVEGTSNPNLYWYRQAAGRGLQLLFYSVGIGQISSEVPQNLSASRPQDRQFILSSKKLLLSDSGFYLCAWSWRGRAADTQYFGPGTRLTVL.

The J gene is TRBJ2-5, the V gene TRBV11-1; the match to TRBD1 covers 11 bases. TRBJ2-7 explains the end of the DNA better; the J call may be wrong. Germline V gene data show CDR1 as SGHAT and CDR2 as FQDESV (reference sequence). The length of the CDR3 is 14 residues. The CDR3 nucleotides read TGTGCCAGCAGCTCGGGACAGGGGGTTTACGAGCAGTACTTC. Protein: CASSSGQGVYEQYF.

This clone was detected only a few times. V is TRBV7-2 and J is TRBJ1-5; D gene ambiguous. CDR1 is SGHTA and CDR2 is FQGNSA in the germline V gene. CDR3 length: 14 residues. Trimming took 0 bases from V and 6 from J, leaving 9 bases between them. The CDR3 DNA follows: TGTGCCAGCAGCTTAGCGTACAGCGGTCAGCCCCAGCATTTT. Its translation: CASSLAYSGQPQHF.

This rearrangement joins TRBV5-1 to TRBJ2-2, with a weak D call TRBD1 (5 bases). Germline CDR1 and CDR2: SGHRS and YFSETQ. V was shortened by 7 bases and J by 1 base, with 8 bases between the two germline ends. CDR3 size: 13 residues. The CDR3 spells CASSTGNTGELFF. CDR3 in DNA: TGCGCCAGCTCCACAGGGAACACCGGGGAGCTGTTTTTT.

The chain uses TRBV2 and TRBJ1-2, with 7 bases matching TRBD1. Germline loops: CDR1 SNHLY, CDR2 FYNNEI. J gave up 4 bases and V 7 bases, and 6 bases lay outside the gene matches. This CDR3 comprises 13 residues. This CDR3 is CASTEGQLYGYTF. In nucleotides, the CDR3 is TGTGCCAGCACTGAGGGACAGCTCTATGGCTACACCTTC.

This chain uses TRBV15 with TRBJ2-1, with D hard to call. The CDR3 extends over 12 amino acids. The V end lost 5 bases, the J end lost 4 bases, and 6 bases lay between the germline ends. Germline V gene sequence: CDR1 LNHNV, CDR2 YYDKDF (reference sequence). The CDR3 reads CATSRAYNEQFF. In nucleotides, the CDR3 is TGTGCCACCAGCCGAGCTTACAATGAGCAGTTCTTC.

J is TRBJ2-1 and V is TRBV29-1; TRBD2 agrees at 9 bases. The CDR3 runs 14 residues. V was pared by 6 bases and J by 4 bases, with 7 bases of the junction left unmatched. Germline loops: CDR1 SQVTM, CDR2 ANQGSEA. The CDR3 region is CSVPWAGGYNEQFF. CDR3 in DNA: TGCAGCGTCCCCTGGGCGGGAGGGTACAATGAGCAGTTCTTC.

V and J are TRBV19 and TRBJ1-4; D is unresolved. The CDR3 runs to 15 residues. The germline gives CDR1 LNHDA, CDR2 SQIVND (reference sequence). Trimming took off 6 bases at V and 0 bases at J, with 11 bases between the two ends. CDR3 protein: CASRMGSTTNEKLFF. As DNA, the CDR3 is TGTGCCAGTAGGATGGGGAGTACAACTAATGAAAAACTGTTTTTT. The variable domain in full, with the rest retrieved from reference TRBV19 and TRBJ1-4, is DGGITQSPKYLFRKEGQNVTLSCEQNLNHDAMYWYRQDPGQGLRLIYYSQIVNDFQKGDIAEGYSVSREKKESFPLTVTSAQKNPTAFYLCASRMGSTTNEKLFFGSGTQLSVL.